The present entry profiles one T cell receptor (beta chain) with its context. This entry is derived from a study of blood T cell repertoires in COVID-19. In the authors' workflow: Estimated nucleated cell counts came from reference gene primer amplification. This table comes from immunoSEQ multiplex PCR, and its TCRdb copy is limited to in-frame clones, with some not included. That table supplies the V and J calls and clone size; D and trimming were determined from the DNA. The repertoire includes some 150,000 clones, around 83% of them detected once, and approximately 4% sits in the top ten. In germline, CDR1 is KGHSH, CDR2 LQKENI. Trimming cost V 5 bases and J 6 bases, with 14 bases left between them. The CDR3 extends over 14 amino acids. Participant ages covered roughly 18 to 89 years across 20 to 30 US areas. Allocation to cohorts depended on clinical history reported by the participants.

This clonotype originated in a woman aged 45-59 years in a cohort exposed to, infected with or recovered from COVID-19 (not recorded which). V gene TRBV18 combines with J gene TRBJ1-5; maybe TRBD1 (5 bases). Specimen: PBMCs or T cells enriched from blood (not recorded which). CDR3 DNA sequence: TGTGCCAGCTCAACGGACACGAGAGGTCAGCCCCAGCATTTT. Translation gives CASSTDTRGQPQHF.